This is a list of T cell receptor beta chains from one sample in a study of siplizumab effects on memory and regulatory T cells. Only in-frame clones appear in the TCRdb table, and some are missing; sequencing was by immunoSEQ multiplex PCR. The sample yields 100,000 or so clones, roughly 91% seen once. The sequencing input was non-Treg CD4+ T cells sorted from blood. The receptors come from a human donor in good health. The CDR3 runs from the conserved cysteine through the conserved F or W. Fields, in order: CDR3 DNA, CDR3 protein, D gene, J gene, V gene. A D gene is named only where the DNA matches it firmly.

CDR3nt: TGTGCCAGCACTGGGTGGGACAGGGTCCACGAGCAGTACTTC
CDR3aa: CASTGWDRVHEQYF
d_gene: TRBD1
j_gene: TRBJ2-7
v_gene: TRBV6-5

CDR3nt: TGTGCCAGCAGCCGGGACTTCTACGAGCAGTACTTC
CDR3aa: CASSRDFYEQYF
d_gene: -
j_gene: TRBJ2-7
v_gene: TRBV7-2

CDR3nt: TGTGCCAGCAGTTATGGACAGATGAACACTGAAGCTTTCTTT
CDR3aa: CASSYGQMNTEAFF
d_gene: -
j_gene: TRBJ1-1
v_gene: TRBV6-6

CDR3nt: TGTGCCAGCAGCCCTACGAACCGAGACCGCACGCAGTACTTC
CDR3aa: CASSPTNRDRTQYF
d_gene: -
j_gene: TRBJ2-7
v_gene: TRBV4-2

CDR3nt: TGTGCCAGCTCACCATCGGGAGTGGGGACAGATACGCAGTATTTT
CDR3aa: CASSPSGVGTDTQYF
d_gene: -
j_gene: TRBJ2-3
v_gene: TRBV18

CDR3nt: TGTGCCAGTAGTATGGGGGCAGGAACTGAAGCTTTCTTT
CDR3aa: CASSMGAGTEAFF
d_gene: -
j_gene: TRBJ1-1
v_gene: TRBV19

CDR3nt: TGTGCCAGCAGCTTCCGGACAGGGAATAAAAACTATGGCTACACCTTC
CDR3aa: CASSFRTGNKNYGYTF
d_gene: TRBD1
j_gene: TRBJ1-2
v_gene: TRBV5-6

CDR3nt: TGTGCCAGTAGTATGAGGGGGACAGGTGCTGGAAACACCATATATTTT
CDR3aa: CASSMRGTGAGNTIYF
d_gene: TRBD1
j_gene: TRBJ1-3
v_gene: TRBV19

CDR3nt: TGTGCCAGCAGCCGACCGACTAGCGGGAAGACTGGGGCCAACGTCCTGACTTTC
CDR3aa: CASSRPTSGKTGANVLTF
d_gene: TRBD2
j_gene: TRBJ2-6
v_gene: TRBV7-3

CDR3nt: TGTGCCATCAGTGCGGGCAGGGGGCTTGGAAACACCATATATTTT
CDR3aa: CAISAGRGLGNTIYF
d_gene: TRBD1
j_gene: TRBJ1-3
v_gene: TRBV10-3

CDR3nt: TGTGCCAGCAGTTTCCCAGGGACTAGGAATGAGCAGTTCTTC
CDR3aa: CASSFPGTRNEQFF
d_gene: TRBD2
j_gene: TRBJ2-1
v_gene: TRBV28

CDR3nt: TGTGCCAGCTCACCTGGGGAAGACAGACATCAGTTCTTC
CDR3aa: CASSPGEDRHQFF
d_gene: -
j_gene: TRBJ2-1
v_gene: TRBV18

CDR3nt: TGTGCCACCGACCTGGGACGGACCTATGGCTACACCTTC
CDR3aa: CATDLGRTYGYTF
d_gene: -
j_gene: TRBJ1-2
v_gene: TRBV21-1

CDR3nt: TGCAGCGTTGATGCGGGACAGAATGAAAAACTGTTTTTT
CDR3aa: CSVDAGQNEKLFF
d_gene: TRBD1
j_gene: TRBJ1-4
v_gene: TRBV29-1

CDR3nt: TGTGCCAGCAGCTTAGTTGGGTTTAGCAATGAGCAGTTCTTC
CDR3aa: CASSLVGFSNEQFF
d_gene: -
j_gene: TRBJ2-1
v_gene: TRBV11-2

CDR3nt: TGTGCCAGCAGCCCCCAGGACCCGTCGAACACCGGGGAGCTGTTTTTT
CDR3aa: CASSPQDPSNTGELFF
d_gene: -
j_gene: TRBJ2-2
v_gene: TRBV11-3

CDR3nt: TGCGCCAGCAGCCAAGAGAGGGGCGGTGGAAACACCATATATTTT
CDR3aa: CASSQERGGGNTIYF
d_gene: -
j_gene: TRBJ1-3
v_gene: TRBV4-1

CDR3nt: TGTGCCAGCAGCAGGACTGAGCGCTATGGCTACACCTTC
CDR3aa: CASSRTERYGYTF
d_gene: -
j_gene: TRBJ1-2
v_gene: TRBV7-9

CDR3nt: TGTGCCAGCAGCCTTTTAAACACCGGGGAGCTGTTTTTT
CDR3aa: CASSLLNTGELFF
d_gene: -
j_gene: TRBJ2-2
v_gene: TRBV7-2

CDR3nt: TGTGCCAGCGCCGCCGCGGGAGGCTCCTACAATGAGCAGTTCTTC
CDR3aa: CASAAAGGSYNEQFF
d_gene: TRBD2
j_gene: TRBJ2-1
v_gene: TRBV2

CDR3nt: TGTGCCAGCAGCCAACGACCGGGACTAGCGAAGTACAATGAGCAGTTCTTC
CDR3aa: CASSQRPGLAKYNEQFF
d_gene: TRBD2
j_gene: TRBJ2-1
v_gene: TRBV14

CDR3nt: TGTGCCTGGAGTGCCCGGACAGGGGGCAGTGTCCCCCCCTACGAGCAGTACTTC
CDR3aa: CAWSARTGGSVPPYEQYF
d_gene: TRBD1
j_gene: TRBJ2-7
v_gene: TRBV30

CDR3nt: TGTGCCAGCATCTCACCGGGGGGCGATCGATCACCCCTCCACTTT
CDR3aa: CASISPGGDRSPLHF
d_gene: -
j_gene: TRBJ1-6
v_gene: TRBV28

CDR3nt: TGCGCCAGCAGCCAAGTTATGGCGGGCTCTGGAAACACCATATATTTT
CDR3aa: CASSQVMAGSGNTIYF
d_gene: -
j_gene: TRBJ1-3
v_gene: TRBV4-1